A selection of T cell receptor beta chains follows, all from one sample in a study of T cell repertoires in cytomegalovirus infection. Their recognized antigens are unknown. MiXCR was run by TCRdb on the reads, yielding one entry per CDR3 protein. The sample has about 310,000 distinct CDR3 sequences; 20% to 30% are singletons. Sequenced here: cultured PBMCs, sampled from culture after CMV antigen stimulation. The receptor source for this set is a human donor in good health (CMV status not recorded). Some clones in this sample may be carry-over from other donors' samples. CDR3s include the opening cysteine and the closing phenylalanine or tryptophan. The order of the fields is V gene, J gene, D gene, clone size, CDR3 protein, CDR3 DNA. D genes are given only for firm matches. Not all rows give a size; the values are once, few, many and, for expanded clones, a class.

TRBV7-2,TRBJ2-1,-,few,CASRGAGWNEQFF,TGTGCCAGCAGGGGGGCAGGGTGGAATGAGCAGTTCTTC
TRBV28,TRBJ2-1,TRBD1,-,CASSSRTGTNEQFF,TGTGCCAGCAGTTCGAGGACAGGGACCAATGAGCAGTTCTTC
TRBV11-3,TRBJ2-2,-,-,CASMLTGNTGELFF,TGTGCCAGCATGTTGACAGGGAACACCGGGGAGCTGTTTTTT
TRBV20-1,TRBJ2-5,-,-,CSARALGTSQETQYF,TGCAGTGCTAGAGCTCTGGGGACTTCCCAAGAGACCCAGTACTTC
TRBV10-3,TRBJ1-5,TRBD1,few,CAISGDRGNQPQHF,TGTGCCATCAGTGGGGACAGAGGCAATCAGCCCCAGCATTTT
TRBV6-2/TRBV6-3,TRBJ1-2,-,few,CASRTRVSGGYTF,TGTGCCAGCAGGACACGTGTATCTGGGGGCTACACCTTC
TRBV12-3/TRBV12-4,TRBJ1-2,TRBD1,few,CASSLGGGTALDYGYTF,TGTGCCAGCAGTTTAGGTGGGGGGACAGCGCTAGACTATGGCTACACCTTC
TRBV10-3,TRBJ2-2,TRBD2,-,CAISDPGAGVNTGELFF,TGTGCCATCAGTGACCCAGGAGCGGGAGTGAACACCGGGGAGCTGTTTTTT
TRBV6-5,TRBJ2-7,-,-,CASSYSGGSPYEQYF,TGTGCCAGCAGTTACTCAGGGGGTTCCCCCTACGAGCAGTACTTC
TRBV29-1,TRBJ1-2,TRBD1,-,CSVIGQGAGYGYTF,TGCAGCGTCATTGGACAGGGGGCTGGCTATGGCTACACCTTC
TRBV19,TRBJ2-5,TRBD1,-,CASSPTGQQETQYF,TGTGCCAGTAGTCCGACGGGACAGCAAGAGACCCAGTACTTC
TRBV4-1,TRBJ2-3,TRBD2,-,CASSQELGLAGTRHTDAQYF,TGCGCCAGCAGCCAAGAATTGGGACTAGCGGGGACGCGTCACACAGATGCGCAGTATTTT
TRBV14,TRBJ2-1,TRBD2,many,CASSQRLAGVGDEQFF,TGTGCCAGCAGCCAACGTCTAGCGGGAGTTGGCGATGAGCAGTTCTTC
TRBV6-5,TRBJ1-1,-,-,CASSLTGFENTEAFF,TGTGCCAGCAGTCTTACAGGGTTTGAGAACACTGAAGCTTTCTTT
TRBV28,TRBJ2-6,TRBD1,few,CASSARGLANVLTF,TGTGCCAGCAGCGCCAGGGGGCTCGCCAACGTCCTGACTTTC
TRBV4-2,TRBJ2-2,TRBD1,few,CASSQERTGARAVTGELFF,TGTGCCAGCAGCCAAGAAAGAACAGGGGCAAGGGCGGTTACCGGGGAGCTGTTTTTT
TRBV7-2,TRBJ1-5,-,few,CASSLALMLAGGYRAQHF,TGTGCCAGCAGCTTAGCCCTAATGCTAGCGGGAGGGTATCGAGCCCAGCATTTT
TRBV11-2,TRBJ2-7,-,few,CASSLDQGTGGYEQYF,TGTGCCAGCAGCTTAGATCAAGGGACTGGGGGCTACGAGCAGTACTTC
TRBV7-2,TRBJ2-5,-,few,CASSPPVLRETQYF,TGTGCCAGCAGCCCCCCAGTCCTACGGGAGACCCAGTACTTC
TRBV6-6,TRBJ2-3,TRBD2,few,CASSYSGLVKDTQYF,TGTGCCAGCAGTTACTCTGGACTAGTTAAAGATACGCAGTATTTT
TRBV7-2,TRBJ2-4,TRBD1,many,CASSSFFGTGVGENIQYF,TGTGCCAGCAGCTCCTTCTTTGGTACAGGGGTCGGAGAAAACATTCAGTACTTC
TRBV7-9,TRBJ2-1,TRBD2,few,CASSLQREGNNEQFF,TGTGCCAGCAGCCTGCAGCGGGAGGGCAACAATGAGCAGTTCTTC
TRBV11-2,TRBJ1-2,-,few,CASSPGALGYTF,TGTGCCAGCAGCCCAGGGGCGCTTGGCTACACCTTC
TRBV29-1,TRBJ1-1,-,few,CSVVQYGLNTEAFF,TGCAGCGTCGTTCAGTACGGGTTGAACACTGAAGCTTTCTTT
TRBV19,TRBJ2-3,-,-,CASSIEKGIWRADTQYF,TGTGCCAGTAGTATAGAGAAGGGGATATGGCGGGCAGATACGCAGTATTTT
TRBV30,TRBJ1-4,-,-,CAWRMENEKLFF,TGTGCCTGGAGAATGGAGAATGAAAAACTGTTTTTT
TRBV12-3/TRBV12-4,TRBJ2-2,-,-,CASMRSRDTGELFF,TGTGCCAGCATGAGGTCAAGAGACACCGGGGAGCTGTTTTTT
TRBV12-3/TRBV12-4,TRBJ1-5,-,-,CASSLGTRSDQPQHF,TGTGCCAGCAGTCTCGGGACAAGGTCAGATCAGCCCCAGCATTTT
TRBV6-2/TRBV6-3,TRBJ2-2,-,few,CASSFRGFAGELFF,TGTGCCAGCAGTTTTAGGGGGTTTGCCGGGGAGCTGTTTTTT
TRBV19,TRBJ2-1,TRBD2,few,CASSITSGRGSEQFF,TGTGCCAGTAGTATCACTAGCGGGAGAGGCAGTGAGCAGTTCTTC
TRBV5-5,TRBJ1-5,-,-,CASSNPGGSQPQHF,TGTGCCAGCAGCAACCCGGGGGGAAGTCAGCCCCAGCATTTT
TRBV6-1,TRBJ1-2,-,many,CASRATGVFLGYTF,TGTGCCAGCAGGGCAACAGGTGTTTTCTTGGGCTACACCTTC
TRBV18,TRBJ1-1,-,-,CASSPPREWTEAFF,TGTGCCAGCTCACCACCAAGGGAATGGACTGAAGCTTTCTTT
TRBV11-3,TRBJ1-1,TRBD1,-,CASSLLGRGAVEAFF,TGTGCCAGCAGCTTATTAGGCAGGGGGGCGGTTGAAGCTTTCTTT
TRBV7-2,TRBJ2-5,-,many,CASTSPLDWADQETQYF,TGTGCCAGCACCTCACCGTTAGACTGGGCCGACCAAGAGACCCAGTACTTC
TRBV27,TRBJ2-2,-,-,CASREGDSNTGELFF,TGTGCCAGCAGAGAGGGAGATTCGAACACCGGGGAGCTGTTTTTT
TRBV4-1,TRBJ2-5,-,few,CASSPSRGSQETQYF,TGCGCCAGCAGCCCTAGCCGGGGAAGCCAAGAGACCCAGTACTTC
TRBV7-2,TRBJ2-1,TRBD1,many,CASSWDRGVNEQFF,TGTGCCAGCAGTTGGGACAGGGGTGTCAATGAGCAGTTCTTC
TRBV12-3/TRBV12-4,TRBJ1-6,-,-,CASSLEGSPLHF,TGTGCCAGCAGTTTAGAGGGTTCACCCCTCCACTTT
TRBV4-3,TRBJ2-3,TRBD2,-,CASSHGTSGYTDTQYF,TGCGCCAGCAGCCATGGGACTAGCGGATACACAGATACGCAGTATTTT
TRBV4-1,TRBJ1-5,-,-,CASSQGPSGDQPQHF,TGCGCCAGCAGCCAAGGCCCGTCAGGGGATCAGCCCCAGCATTTT
TRBV20-1,TRBJ2-5,TRBD2,few,CSARVERGAGETQYF,TGCAGTGCTAGAGTTGAGCGGGGGGCGGGGGAGACCCAGTACTTC
TRBV6-2/TRBV6-3,TRBJ2-3,TRBD1,-,CASSPGQGLSDTQYF,TGTGCCAGCAGTCCGGGACAGGGGCTTTCAGATACGCAGTATTTT
TRBV19,TRBJ2-1,-,-,CASSSGQNSYNEQFF,TGTGCCAGTAGTTCAGGACAGAACTCCTACAATGAGCAGTTCTTC
TRBV7-2,TRBJ1-1,TRBD1,few,CASSRGGAAEAFF,TGTGCCAGCAGCCGAGGGGGCGCCGCTGAAGCTTTCTTT
TRBV18,TRBJ1-2,-,-,CASSTDGSGYTF,TGTGCCAGCTCCACAGACGGATCTGGCTACACCTTC
TRBV7-6,TRBJ1-2,-,few,CASSVGTNYGYTF,TGTGCCAGCAGTGTGGGGACTAACTATGGCTACACCTTC
TRBV15,TRBJ1-6,-,-,CATSSRQLTYNSPLHF,TGTGCCACCAGCTCAAGACAGCTTACCTATAATTCACCCCTCCACTTT
TRBV7-2,TRBJ2-1,TRBD2,many,CASSRSGTNNEQFF,TGTGCCAGCAGCCGCAGCGGGACGAACAATGAGCAGTTCTTC
TRBV6-2/TRBV6-3,TRBJ2-3,TRBD1,-,CASTETGGTDTQYF,TGTGCCAGCACCGAGACAGGGGGCACGGATACGCAGTATTTT
TRBV7-6,TRBJ1-1,-,-,CASSPGEALRYTEAFF,TGTGCCAGCAGCCCAGGCGAAGCGTTACGGTATACTGAAGCTTTCTTT
TRBV7-3,TRBJ2-3,TRBD2,few,CASSEGTSGTDTQYF,TGTGCCAGCAGCGAAGGGACTAGCGGGACAGATACGCAGTATTTT
TRBV7-2,TRBJ1-1,TRBD1,many,CASSPTGTGTEAFF,TGTGCCAGCAGCCCAACCGGGACAGGGACTGAAGCTTTCTTT